These 29 T cell receptor beta chains originate from one sample sequenced in a study of T cells in Graves' hyperthyroidism and ophthalmopathy. It was RNA transcripts that yielded the amplified TCR beta CDR3 regions. In the first-round RT-PCR of the TCR CDR3, the HTBI primer set was used. Each CDR3 protein gets one entry after TCRdb re-called the multiplex PCR reads with MiXCR. The table records hundreds of thousands of distinct CDR3 sequences, roughly 15% of them present only once. The specimen sequenced was blood. The source is a middle-aged woman with Graves' ophthalmopathy.

V is TRBV10-3 and J is TRBJ1-1, with 12 bases matching TRBD1. Germline V gene sequence: CDR1 ENHRY, CDR2 SYGVKD. The V and J ends lost 10 bases and 3 bases, in that order; junction bases with no gene match: 9. There are 15 residues in the CDR3. Here the CDR3 reads CATTGTGGWYTEAFF. CDR3 DNA: TGTGCCACCACGGGGACAGGGGGCTGGTACACTGAAGCTTTCTTT.

There are a few counts of this clonotype. With a much larger clone just one base away, this may be a read error. The chain joins TRBV27 to TRBJ1-2; possibly TRBD1 for D (5 bases). This CDR3 is 15 amino acids long. Germline CDR1 reads MNHEY; CDR2 reads SMNVEV (reference sequence). The V and J ends lost 6 bases and 9 bases respectively, with 23 bases between them. The CDR3 is CASSPFSTAEYSYTF. In nucleotides, the CDR3 is TGTGCCAGCAGCCCATTTTCGACAGCAGAGTATAGCTACACCTTC.

Comments on this clonotype: A much larger clone lies one base from this, so it may be a read error. The chain couples TRBV15 to TRBJ1-1; a possible D gene is TRBD1 (6 bases). The CDR3 has 13 residues. In germline, CDR1 is LNHNV, CDR2 YYDKDF (reference sequence). V dropped 4 bases and J dropped 13 bases, with 19 bases sitting between them. CDR3 DNA: TGTGCCACCAGCACGAGAGACGGGGGGCAAGGTTTCTTT. Protein: CATSTRDGGQGFF. The variable domain in full, completed from reference TRBV15 and TRBJ1-1, reads DAMVIQNPRYQVTQFGKPVTLSCSQTLNHNVMYWYQQKSSQAPKLLFHYYDKDFNNEADTPDNFQSRRPNTSFCFLDIRSPGLGDTAMYLCATSTRDGGQGFFGQGTRLTVV.

This clonotype was found a few times. J is TRBJ1-1 and V is TRBV11-1, with TRBD1 matching 9 bases. The CDR3 length is 16 residues. Germline V gives CDR1 SGHAT, CDR2 FQDESV (reference sequence). Trimming took 5 bases from V and 1 from J; bases not matched to a gene: 8. CDR3 sequence: CASSPYRGRENTEAFF. The CDR3, as DNA: TGTGCCAGCAGCCCGTACAGGGGGCGCGAGAACACTGAAGCTTTCTTT.

A few counts support this clonotype. V and J are TRBV30 and TRBJ1-1, with D possibly TRBD1 on 5 matching bases. Germline CDR1 GTSNPN, CDR2 SVGIG (reference sequence). The CDR3 is 13 residues long. The germline V and J ends were trimmed by 4 bases and 5 bases, with 14 bases remaining between them. The CDR3 nucleotides read TGTGCCTGGACAAAAAGGGGTTTGACTGAAGCTTTCTTT. Its translation: CAWTKRGLTEAFF.

This clonotype was seen ten or more times. The genes are TRBV27 and TRBJ2-2; unclear D gene. This CDR3 comprises 16 residues. The V end lost 2 bases, the J end lost 0 bases, and 10 bases lay between the germline ends. CDR1 is MNHEY, CDR2 SMNVEV, per germline (reference sequence). CDR3 sequence reads: CASSLLALANTGELFF. The CDR3 DNA follows: TGTGCCAGCAGTTTACTCGCGCTCGCGAACACCGGGGAGCTGTTTTTT.

There are many counts of this clonotype. The V and J genes are TRBV6-5 and TRBJ2-7, with 8 bases aligning to TRBD1. Germline CDR1 MNHEY, CDR2 SVGAGI. V gave up 2 bases and J gave up 2 bases; unmatched junction bases: 2. CDR3 length: 14 amino acids. DNA for the CDR3: TGTGCCAGCAGTTACGGACAGGGAACCTACGAGCAGTACTTC. This gives the protein CASSYGQGTYEQYF.

This clonotype has at least ten counts. This chain uses TRBV30 with TRBJ1-3; no firm D call. Trimming took 2 bases from V and 3 from J, leaving 2 bases between them. Germline V gene lookup returns CDR1 GTSNPN and CDR2 SVGIG (reference sequence). The CDR3 covers 11 residues. CDR3 amino acids: CAWSYGNTIYF. CDR3 coding DNA: TGTGCCTGGAGTTATGGAAACACCATATATTTT.

The chain combines TRBV9 with TRBJ2-5; the match to TRBD2 covers 8 bases. This CDR3 is 13 amino acids long. V was clipped by 7 bases and J by 5 bases; unmatched bases: 7. Germline lookup yields CDR1 SGDLS and CDR2 YYNGEE. The CDR3 DNA is TGTGCCAGCGGCGGGGGGAGGAAGGAGACCCAGTACTTC. It is translated as CASGGGRKETQYF.

Regarding this clonotype: This could be a read error, since a much larger clone is one nucleotide away. The chain joins TRBV10-3 to TRBJ2-1, with 7 bases lining up with TRBD1. This CDR3 comprises 13 residues. Germline CDR1 and CDR2: ENHRY and SYGVKD. CDR3 loop: CAITGGEGDERFF. The CDR3 DNA is TGTGCCATCACAGGGGGAGAGGGCGATGAGCGGTTCTTC.

This clonotype was seen at least ten times. This rearrangement joins TRBV20-1 to TRBJ2-5; TRBD1 is a possible D gene (6 bases). The CDR3 sequence is 13 residues long. Germline CDR1 DFQATT, CDR2 SNEGSKA (reference sequence). V was clipped by 5 bases and J by 4 bases, with 14 bases between them. Here the CDR3 DNA reads TGCAGTGCTCTAACAGGGATAGGAGAGACCCAGTACTTC. It encodes CSALTGIGETQYF.

This clonotype was detected many times. J is TRBJ2-7 and V is TRBV6-5; the D gene is possibly TRBD2 (5 bases). The germline V gene encodes CDR1 MNHEY and CDR2 SVGAGI. Trimming left V 0 bases short and J 5 bases short, with 8 bases between. The CDR3 totals 13 residues. CDR3 amino acids: CASSYSSGNEQYF. For the CDR3, the DNA is TGTGCCAGCAGTTACTCGTCGGGAAACGAGCAGTACTTC.

This clonotype was seen repeatedly, ten times or more. This rearrangement joins TRBV5-1 to TRBJ2-7; 8 nucleotides match TRBD2. The ends lost 4 bases at V and 2 bases at J; junction bases unmatched: 2. Germline V CDR1 and CDR2: SGHRS, YFSETQ. CDR3 length equals 13 residues. CDR3 in DNA: TGCGCCAGCAGCAGCGGGGGAACCTACGAGCAGTACTTC. This codes for CASSSGGTYEQYF.

This clonotype was seen ten or more times. The chain combines TRBV5-1 with TRBJ2-7, with 7 bases that match TRBD1. The CDR3 runs to 14 residues. CDR1 and CDR2 (germline): SGHRS, YFSETQ. Losses at the gene ends were 3 bases for V and 2 bases for J; bases not matched to a gene: 5. CDR3 in amino acids: CASSSGQPTYEQYF. The CDR3 DNA sequence: TGCGCCAGCAGCTCGGGACAGCCCACCTACGAGCAGTACTTC.

This clonotype was counted ten times or more. The chain couples TRBV25-1 to TRBJ2-7; 9 positions agree with TRBD1. The V and J ends lost 6 bases and 7 bases, in that order; junction bases with no gene match: 10. Per the germline V gene, CDR1 is MGHDK and CDR2 is SYGVNS. The CDR3 contains 14 residues. The CDR3 nucleotides read TGTGCCAGCAGACCGGGACAGGGATTGCTTGAGCAGTACTTC. This gives the protein CASRPGQGLLEQYF.

Many counts were recorded for this clonotype. The junction departs from the called germline gene at one end, perhaps through a read error. The chain recombines TRBV20-1 with TRBJ2-7, with a tentative D call TRBD1 (6 bases). This CDR3 comprises 14 residues. The germline V gene encodes CDR1 DFQATT and CDR2 SNEGSKA (reference sequence). The CDR3 is CSVRKGQGEHEQYF. Here the CDR3 DNA reads TGCAGTGTTAGAAAGGGACAAGGGGAACACGAGCAGTACTTC.

This chain links TRBV9 with TRBJ2-5, with TRBD1 matching 7 bases. The V segment lost 0 bases and the J segment 3 bases; nucleotides outside the gene matches: 2. Germline V lookup: CDR1 SGDLS, CDR2 YYNGEE. This CDR3 is built from 14 residues. The CDR3 reads CASSVGGTEETQYF. The DNA for the CDR3 is TGTGCCAGCAGCGTAGGTGGGACAGAAGAGACCCAGTACTTC. Looking up the rest from reference TRBV9 and TRBJ2-5 gives the full variable domain: DSGVTQTPKHLITATGQRVTLRCSPRSGDLSVYWYQQSLDQGLQFLIQYYNGEERAKGNILERFSAQQFPDLHSELNLSSLELGDSALYFCASSVGGTEETQYFGPGTRLLVL.

This chain joins TRBV24-1 and TRBJ1-5; a possible D gene is TRBD1 (6 bases). The CDR3 length is 12 residues. Looked up from germline, CDR1 is KGHDR and CDR2 is SFDVKD. V gave up 4 bases and J gave up 13 bases, with 13 bases separating them. The CDR3 sequence: CATSDPQGPQHF. As DNA, the CDR3 is TGTGCCACCAGTGACCCTCAGGGGCCTCAGCATTTT.

This clonotype was seen at least ten times. This chain joins TRBV7-2 and TRBJ1-1; D not certain. Germline assignment: CDR1 SGHTA and CDR2 FQGNSA. The CDR3 runs 13 residues. Trimming removed 4 bases at V and 0 bases at J, with 6 bases between. CDR3 sequence (DNA): TGTGCCAGCAGCTCATACATGAACACTGAAGCTTTCTTT. This codes for CASSSYMNTEAFF.

This clonotype was seen repeatedly, ten times or more. The genes are TRBV4-3 and TRBJ2-2; D gene uncertain. V gave up 0 bases and J gave up 0 bases, with 11 bases separating them. CDR3 length: 17 amino acids. CDR1 is LGHNA, CDR2 YSLEER, per germline. This CDR3 reads CASSQDGAFANTGELFF. CDR3 nucleotides: TGCGCCAGCAGCCAAGATGGCGCGTTCGCGAACACCGGGGAGCTGTTTTTT.

This clonotype occurred many times. The rearrangement joins TRBV19 to TRBJ1-1; a possible D gene is TRBD1 (5 bases). Trimming removed 3 bases from V and 2 bases from J, with 10 bases in between. The length of the CDR3 is 14 residues. Germline CDR1 and CDR2: LNHDA and SQIVND (reference sequence). As DNA, the CDR3 is TGTGCCAGTAGTATGGGACGTACCAACACTGAAGCTTTCTTT. This encodes CASSMGRTNTEAFF.

This clonotype was recorded at least ten times. The chain couples TRBV5-5 to TRBJ2-4; D call uncertain. There are 13 residues in the CDR3. The germline V gene has CDR1 SGHKS and CDR2 YYEKEE (reference sequence). Trimming stripped 4 bases from V and 3 bases from J, with 8 bases between. The chain's CDR3 is CASSAEDKNIQYF. Here the CDR3 DNA reads TGTGCCAGCAGCGCAGAGGACAAAAACATTCAGTACTTC.

This clonotype was recorded many times. J is TRBJ2-7 and V is TRBV19, with 11 bases fitting TRBD1. The CDR3 totals 13 residues. The germline V gene encodes CDR1 LNHDA and CDR2 SQIVND (reference sequence). With V trimmed by 9 bases and J by 2 bases, 3 bases remained unmatched. The CDR3 coding sequence is TGTGCCAGCGCGGGACAGGGGGCCTACGAGCAGTACTTC. It translates to CASAGQGAYEQYF.

This clonotype has just a few counts. The chain employs TRBV9 and TRBJ2-7; TRBD2 aligns across 7 bases. J was trimmed by 6 bases and V by 5 bases; bases with no gene match: 14. This CDR3 spans 15 amino acids. CDR1 and CDR2 from the germline V gene are SGDLS and YYNGEE. CDR3 region: CASSPLAGERGEQYF. The DNA for the CDR3 is TGTGCCAGCAGTCCTCTTGCGGGAGAGAGGGGCGAGCAGTACTTC.

Ten or more counts support this clonotype. This chain connects TRBV2 to TRBJ2-3, with D perhaps TRBD1 (5 bases). The CDR3 is made up of 11 amino acids. Trimming stripped 0 bases from V and 12 bases from J, with 7 bases between. The germline gives CDR1 SNHLY, CDR2 FYNNEI. CDR3 in amino acids: CASSEAQGQYF. The CDR3 nucleotides are TGTGCCAGCAGTGAAGCGCAGGGACAGTATTTT.

The genes are TRBV9 and TRBJ1-6, with TRBD1 as a possible D gene (6 bases). From germline, CDR1 is SGDLS and CDR2 YYNGEE. V lost 0 bases, J lost 9 bases, and 13 bases lay in between. The CDR3 is 15 residues long. CDR3 sequence: CASSVAPGAGSPLHF. CDR3 bases: TGTGCCAGCAGCGTAGCTCCAGGGGCAGGTTCACCCCTCCACTTT.

This clonotype was counted ten times or more. The rearrangement joins TRBV15 to TRBJ1-5; D might be TRBD1 (5 bases). There are 14 residues in the CDR3. The ends were cut back, 2 bases at V and 4 bases at J, with 9 bases in the middle. Germline-derived CDR1 and CDR2 are LNHNV and YYDKDF (reference sequence). CDR3 region: CATSRWDRNQPQHF. Here the CDR3 DNA reads TGTGCCACCAGCAGATGGGACCGAAATCAGCCCCAGCATTTT.

This clonotype has only a few counts. This sequence joins TRBV20-1 and TRBJ2-7; tentative D call: TRBD1 (6 bases). Germline loops: CDR1 DFQATT, CDR2 SNEGSKA (reference sequence). V lost 4 bases to trimming and J lost 0 bases, with 16 bases between them. There are 15 residues in the CDR3. CDR3 in amino acids: CSAKRSDSASYEQYF. CDR3 coding DNA: TGCAGTGCTAAAAGATCGGACAGCGCCTCCTACGAGCAGTACTTC.

This clonotype appeared a few times. The chain combines TRBV7-3 with TRBJ2-2; D is ambiguous. Germline V gene sequence: CDR1 SGHTA, CDR2 FQGTGA. V gave up 4 bases and J gave up 6 bases, with 12 bases separating them. This CDR3 contains 14 residues. DNA of the CDR3: TGTGCCAGCAGCTCCCCCTCGCTTTCCGGGGAGCTGTTTTTT. It translates to CASSSPSLSGELFF.